A selection of T cell receptor beta chains follows, all from one sample in a study of OX40 agonist ivuxolimab in advanced cancers. The table came from immunoSEQ multiplex PCR; TCRdb's copy has only in-frame clones and leaves some out. The data contain about 76,000 clones, about 88% of them seen just once; the ten biggest clones take up 13%. This material consisted of CD4+ or CD8+ T cells sorted from blood, taken in a trial of the OX40 agonist ivuxolimab. These receptors all come from an adult with an advanced solid tumor such as melanoma, head and neck, liver or kidney cancer. The CDR3 runs from the conserved cysteine through the conserved F or W. D genes are given only for firm matches. Clone size is given for some rows only: seen once, a few or many times, or a class if the clone is expanded.

TRBV11-2	NA	TRBJ2-7	NA	TGTGCCAGCAGCTTACACAGAGCGATGTACGAGCAGTACTTC	CASSLHRAMYEQYF
TRBV11-2	TRBD1	TRBJ1-1	NA	TGTGCCAGCAGCTCAACAGGGGCAGGGGCTGAAGCTTTCTTT	CASSSTGAGAEAFF
TRBV18	TRBD1	TRBJ1-4	NA	TGTGCCAGCTCAGGGACAGGGTTGGATGAAAAACTGTTTTTT	CASSGTGLDEKLFF
TRBV27	NA	TRBJ2-1	NA	TGTGCCAGCAGTGCGACTAGTCCCTTCTACAATGAGCAGTTCTTC	CASSATSPFYNEQFF
TRBV6-6	NA	TRBJ1-1	once	TGTGCCAGCAGTTACGGGGGCGTGAACACTGAAGCTTTCTTT	CASSYGGVNTEAFF
TRBV27	NA	TRBJ2-1	NA	TGTGCCAGCAGTTTATGGGGAAATGAGCAGTTCTTC	CASSLWGNEQFF
TRBV5-1	TRBD2	TRBJ2-3	NA	TGCGCCAGCTTGGTAGCGGGGGTTCCCACAGATACGCAGTATTTT	CASLVAGVPTDTQYF
TRBV5-6	NA	TRBJ2-1	NA	TGTGCCAGCAGCGCTGACCGGGACCTAAAGCGAACAGGGCAGTTCTTC	CASSADRDLKRTGQFF
TRBV11-3	NA	TRBJ2-1	many	TGTGCCAGCAGCTTAGGAGACGCGACGGTCAATGAGCAGTTCTTC	CASSLGDATVNEQFF
TRBV6-6	NA	TRBJ1-5	NA	TGTGCCAGCAGTTACGGTAGCAATCAGCCCCAGCATTTT	CASSYGSNQPQHF
TRBV5-1	NA	TRBJ1-3	NA	TGCGCCAGCAGCTTGTGGGACTCTGGAAACACCATATATTTT	CASSLWDSGNTIYF
TRBV5-4	NA	TRBJ2-5	once	TGTGCCAGCAGCGAAGGGGTTGGAGAGACCCAGTACTTC	CASSEGVGETQYF
TRBV7-5	NA	TRBJ1-6	NA	TGTGCCAGAAGCTTATGTCGCAGGGACAATTCACCCCTCCACTTT	CARSLCRRDNSPLHF